One and the same sample provided the 24 T cell receptor beta chains below, sequenced in a study of blood T cell repertoires in COVID-19. The method was immunoSEQ multiplex PCR; TCRdb's version includes in-frame clones alone and lacks a portion of them. The repertoire holds 350,000 to 450,000 clones, with around 89% as singletons. Sequenced material: peripheral blood. Source of these receptors: a man aged 40-50 years with acute or convalescent COVID-19.

The V gene is TRBV5-1, the J gene TRBJ1-1; maybe TRBD1 (5 bases). The CDR3 spans 14 residues. The germline gives CDR1 SGHRS, CDR2 YFSETQ. Trimming removed 4 bases from V and 1 base from J, with 11 bases in between. CDR3 nucleotide sequence: TGCGCCAGCAGCCCAGACAGACCGAACACTGAAGCTTTCTTT. As protein: CASSPDRPNTEAFF.

This sequence joins TRBV29-1 and TRBJ2-7; 11 bases agree with TRBD2. The ends lost 4 bases at V and 4 bases at J; junction bases unmatched: 6. The germline V gene encodes CDR1 SQVTM and CDR2 ANQGSEA. This CDR3 comprises 14 residues. The CDR3 reads CSVGVTSGSYEQYF. Written as DNA, the CDR3 is TGCAGCGTTGGGGTAACTAGCGGGAGTTACGAGCAGTACTTC.

The chain combines TRBV7-9 with TRBJ1-3; no reliable D call. This CDR3 comprises 16 residues. Germline loops: CDR1 SEHNR, CDR2 FQNEAQ (reference sequence). Trimming pared 3 bases from V and 0 bases from J, leaving 12 bases between. The CDR3 nucleotides read TGTGCCAGCAGCTTCCCCGGGGTTACCTCTGGAAACACCATATATTTT. It yields the protein CASSFPGVTSGNTIYF.

This sequence joins TRBV18 and TRBJ2-7; 7 bases line up with TRBD1. The germline V gene has CDR1 KGHSH and CDR2 LQKENI. There are 16 residues in the CDR3. V lost 2 bases to trimming and J lost 1 base; unmatched junction nucleotides: 8. The CDR3 DNA sequence: TGTGCCAGCTCACCAATCCGGGACAGCCCTTCCTACGAGCAGTACTTC. Translating it yields CASSPIRDSPSYEQYF. Together with reference TRBV18 and TRBJ2-7, the CDR3 gives the full variable domain: NAGVMQNPRHLVRRRGQEARLRCSPMKGHSHVYWYRQLPEEGLKFMVYLQKENIIDESGMPKERFSAEFPKEGPSILRIQQVVRGDSAAYFCASSPIRDSPSYEQYFGPGTRLTVT.

V is TRBV7-6 and J is TRBJ1-1, with D possibly TRBD1 on 5 matching bases. Germline CDR1 reads SGHVS; CDR2 reads FNYEAQ. The V end lost 6 bases, the J end lost 3 bases, and 14 bases lay between the germline ends. The CDR3 consists of 14 residues. CDR3 sequence reads: CASRPNTGHTEAFF. The DNA of the CDR3 is TGTGCCAGCAGGCCAAACACAGGTCACACTGAAGCTTTCTTT.

The chain links TRBV7-2 to TRBJ2-1; 9 bases are a match to TRBD2. This CDR3 region has 13 residues. Trimming at V came to 1 base and at J to 14 bases, leaving 6 bases not matched to a gene. CDR1 is SGHTA, CDR2 FQGNSA, per germline. The CDR3 bases are TGTGCCAGCAGCTTAGTGTCTAGCGGGGAGGAGTTCTTC. Its translation: CASSLVSSGEEFF.

The V gene is TRBV7-3, the J gene TRBJ2-5, with D possibly TRBD2 on 6 matching bases. The length of the CDR3 is 14 residues. In germline, CDR1 is SGHTA, CDR2 FQGTGA. V was clipped by 5 bases and J by 5 bases, with 15 bases between them. The DNA of the CDR3 is TGTGCCAGCAGCCCTCAGGGAGGTGAGGAGACCCAGTACTTC. Protein: CASSPQGGEETQYF.

This clone came up once. The V call is TRBV19, the J call TRBJ2-7; D gene unclear. The V and J ends lost 3 bases and 3 bases respectively, with 12 bases between them. The CDR3 totals 14 residues. Germline loops: CDR1 LNHDA, CDR2 SQIVND (reference sequence). CDR3 protein: CASSISLSGYEQYF. The CDR3 coding sequence is TGTGCCAGTAGTATTAGTCTCTCCGGCTACGAGCAGTACTTC.

The genes are TRBV10-3 and TRBJ1-1; D call uncertain. CDR1 is ENHRY, CDR2 SYGVKD, per germline. V shed 7 bases and J shed 4 bases, with 13 bases lying between them. This CDR3 is 13 amino acids long. The CDR3 DNA reads as TGTGCCATCACTTCGCGACACCTCACTGAAGCTTTCTTT. This encodes CAITSRHLTEAFF.

J is TRBJ1-2 and V is TRBV27; no definite D call. CDR1 MNHEY and CDR2 SMNVEV come from the germline V gene (reference sequence). The CDR3 is made up of 12 amino acids. The germline V and J ends were trimmed by 4 bases and 6 bases, with 9 bases remaining between them. DNA for the CDR3: TGTGCCAGCAGTTGGCCGGGTCATGGCTACACCTTC. Translating it yields CASSWPGHGYTF.

This sequence joins TRBV7-8 and TRBJ1-4; 7 bases agree with TRBD1. V lost 5 bases, J lost 0 bases, and 9 bases stayed unmatched. Germline-derived CDR1 and CDR2 are SGHVS and FQNEAQ. The CDR3 runs to 17 residues. The CDR3 DNA is TGTGCCAGCAGCCGCAGTAGGGGACAGCCAACTAATGAAAAACTGTTTTTT. Its translation: CASSRSRGQPTNEKLFF.

This chain connects TRBV4-1 to TRBJ2-3; 13 nucleotides agree with TRBD2. Per germline, CDR1 MGHRA and CDR2 YSYEKL. This CDR3 is built from 17 residues. V lost 4 bases to trimming and J lost 2 bases; unmatched junction nucleotides: 6. The CDR3 here is CASSRLLAGGNTDTQYF. Here the CDR3 DNA reads TGCGCCAGCAGCCGGCTACTAGCGGGGGGGAACACAGATACGCAGTATTTT.

The chain carries TRBV29-1 and TRBJ2-7; TRBD1 agrees at 7 bases. CDR1 and CDR2 (germline): SQVTM, ANQGSEA. The length of the CDR3 is 12 residues. The junction had 4 bases not matched to a gene; V was cut back by 4 bases and J by 4 bases. For the CDR3, the DNA is TGCAGCGTTGGACAGGGTAAATACGAGCAGTACTTC. Translating gives CSVGQGKYEQYF.

The gene calls are TRBV6-2 or TRBV6-3 and TRBJ1-5; TRBD1 matches 7 bases. CDR1 is MNHEY, CDR2 SVGEGT, per germline. Germline trimming cut 2 bases from V and 3 bases from J; bases unmatched to any gene: 4. CDR3 length: 15 amino acids. CDR3 region: CASSYGGGINQPQHF. CDR3 in DNA: TGTGCCAGCAGTTACGGAGGGGGCATCAATCAGCCCCAGCATTTT.

The chain combines TRBV7-9 with TRBJ1-1, with D perhaps TRBD1 (5 bases). The CDR3 length is 14 residues. The V gene's germline CDR1 is SEHNR and CDR2 FQNEAQ (reference sequence). V was shortened by 5 bases and J by 6 bases, with 16 bases between the two germline ends. The CDR3 loop is CASSHVQASAEAFF. Here the CDR3 DNA reads TGTGCCAGCAGCCACGTACAGGCTTCGGCTGAAGCTTTCTTT.

J is TRBJ1-1 and V is TRBV14; 8 nucleotides match TRBD1. This CDR3 has 15 amino acids. J was trimmed by 2 bases and V by 5 bases; bases with no gene match: 7. The germline V gene encodes CDR1 SGHDN and CDR2 FVKESK. The CDR3 loop reads CASSSQGALNTEAFF. The DNA for the CDR3 is TGTGCCAGCAGCTCCCAGGGGGCCCTCAACACTGAAGCTTTCTTT.

The table lists this clone with a few counts. The V and J genes are TRBV6-5 and TRBJ2-7; 8 bases map to TRBD1. V lost 6 bases, J lost 6 bases, and 10 bases stayed unmatched. The CDR3 sequence is 14 residues long. Germline assignment: CDR1 MNHEY and CDR2 SVGAGI. For the CDR3, the DNA is TGTGCCAGCAGCTCGGACAGGGAGGTGAGCGAGCAGTACTTC. It translates to CASSSDREVSEQYF.

This clone was detected only once. V gene TRBV9 combines with J gene TRBJ1-3; 7 bases map to TRBD1. Germline assignment: CDR1 SGDLS and CDR2 YYNGEE. The CDR3 is 13 amino acids. The J segment lost 4 bases and the V segment lost 6 bases, leaving 4 bases of the junction unmatched. As DNA, the CDR3 is TGTGCCAGCACCACAGGGGTGGGAAACACCATATATTTT. Protein: CASTTGVGNTIYF.

The chain links TRBV5-1 to TRBJ2-1; no firm D call. Germline lookup yields CDR1 SGHRS and CDR2 YFSETQ. The CDR3 extends over 14 amino acids. V was trimmed by 7 bases and J by 2 bases, leaving 13 bases between them. In DNA, the CDR3 is TGCGCCAGCCAACTATACAACCCCTACAATGAGCAGTTCTTC. Translation: CASQLYNPYNEQFF.

The V and J genes are TRBV6-6 and TRBJ2-3, with D possibly TRBD2 on 6 matching bases. Germline-derived CDR1 and CDR2 are MNHNY and SVGAGI (reference sequence). Trimming stripped 5 bases from V and 5 bases from J, with 23 bases between. The CDR3 spans 17 residues. CDR3 residues: CASSHPWDSSDLDTQYF. Written as DNA, the CDR3 is TGTGCCAGCAGTCACCCCTGGGACTCCTCTGATTTAGATACGCAGTATTTT.

The chain links TRBV4-2 to TRBJ1-3; TRBD1 matches at 8 bases. Trimming cost V 2 bases and J 2 bases; bases outside gene matches: 5. The CDR3 totals 16 residues. The germline V gene encodes CDR1 LGHNA and CDR2 YNFKEQ. Here the CDR3 reads CASSQKQGEPGNTIYF. The CDR3 region has the DNA TGTGCCAGCAGCCAAAAACAGGGGGAACCTGGAAACACCATATATTTT.

The rearrangement joins TRBV5-4 to TRBJ1-1; TRBD1 matches at 8 bases. CDR1 and CDR2 (germline): SGHNT, YYREEE (reference sequence). The V and J ends lost 1 base and 6 bases, in that order; junction bases with no gene match: 2. There are 13 residues in the CDR3. CDR3 sequence (DNA): TGTGCCAGCAGCTTGCAGGGGGCGGCTGAAGCTTTCTTT. It codes for CASSLQGAAEAFF.

In this sample, this clone turned up once. V is TRBV3-1 (or the pseudogene TRBV3-2) and J is TRBJ2-1, with 9 positions matching TRBD2. This CDR3 region has 17 residues. Germline assignment: CDR1 LGHDT and CDR2 YNNKEL (reference sequence). The V segment lost 4 bases and the J segment 2 bases; nucleotides outside the gene matches: 9. The CDR3 loop is CASSPPGTSKAYNEQFF. The CDR3 bases are TGTGCCAGCAGCCCGCCCGGGACTAGCAAGGCCTACAATGAGCAGTTCTTC.

The chain is built from TRBV5-1 and TRBJ2-5, with 8 bases lining up with TRBD2. Germline values: CDR1 SGHRS, CDR2 YFSETQ. Trimming cost V 4 bases and J 5 bases; bases outside gene matches: 7. CDR3 length: 14 amino acids. For the CDR3, the DNA is TGCGCCAGCAGCATAAGACTAGCGAGGGAGACCCAGTACTTC. It specifies CASSIRLARETQYF.